One and the same sample provided the 24 T cell receptor beta chains below, sequenced in a study of T cell responses to AZD1222 COVID-19 vaccine. The assay was immunoSEQ multiplex PCR, and TCRdb's table has in-frame clones only and misses some. Of some 110,000 clones in the sample, about 91% were seen once. This specimen consisted of peripheral blood, obtained 28 days after the second AZD1222 dose. These receptors were obtained from an adult who received the AZD1222 COVID-19 vaccine.

The CDR3 spells CANRQGNGELFF. The CDR3 DNA sequence: TGTGCCAACAGACAGGGGAACGGGGAGCTGTTTTTT. This chain uses TRBV28 with TRBJ2-2; TRBD1 agrees at 8 bases. Trimming removed 10 bases from V and 7 bases from J; junction bases left unmatched: 5. This CDR3 comprises 12 residues. Germline V lookup: CDR1 MDHEN, CDR2 SYDVKM.

This clone was found once. The chain couples TRBV6-5 to TRBJ1-4; 7 nucleotides match TRBD1. CDR3 size: 15 residues. The trim removed 6 bases at V and 4 bases at J, leaving 8 bases unmatched. Germline V gene sequence: CDR1 MNHEY, CDR2 SVGAGI. The CDR3 DNA is TGTGCCAGCAGCCGAACAGGGGTGGGTAATGAAAAACTGTTTTTT. Amino acid sequence: CASSRTGVGNEKLFF.

This clone was observed a few times. As DNA, the CDR3 is TGTGCCAGCAGCTTGGAACTAGCGGGGTCCTACGAGCAGTACTTC. This encodes CASSLELAGSYEQYF. J is TRBJ2-7 and V is TRBV5-4; TRBD2 agrees at 10 bases. Trimming at V came to 0 bases and at J to 1 base, leaving 1 base not matched to a gene. Germline V lookup: CDR1 SGHNT, CDR2 YYREEE (reference sequence). This CDR3 comprises 15 residues.

The chain recombines TRBV6-1 with TRBJ2-7, with 14 positions matching TRBD2. The junction had 12 bases not matched to a gene; V was cut back by 6 bases and J by 5 bases. There are 17 residues in the CDR3. Germline V lookup: CDR1 MNHNS, CDR2 SASEGT. CDR3 nucleotide sequence: TGTGCCAGCAGAGAAACCGGACTAGCGGGAGGATATAACGAGCAGTACTTC. Protein: CASRETGLAGGYNEQYF.

The chain joins TRBV7-2 to TRBJ2-7, with a tentative D call TRBD1 (6 bases). CDR1 and CDR2 from the germline V gene are SGHTA and FQGNSA. CDR3 length: 14 residues. Trimming cost V 3 bases and J 4 bases, with 13 bases left between them. This CDR3 is CASSLEDRGYEQYF. The CDR3 DNA is TGTGCCAGCAGCTTGGAGGACAGAGGGTACGAGCAGTACTTC.

V usage is TRBV7-9 and J usage is TRBJ2-1, with D maybe TRBD1 (6 bases). V lost 4 bases to trimming and J lost 2 bases, with 15 bases between them. This CDR3 has 16 amino acids. Germline loops: CDR1 SEHNR, CDR2 FQNEAQ (reference sequence). The CDR3 sequence: CASSSTRDTTYNEQFF. The DNA of the CDR3 is TGTGCCAGCAGCTCTACTCGGGACACCACCTACAATGAGCAGTTCTTC.

The genes are TRBV6-4 and TRBJ2-1; 9 nucleotides align to TRBD2. Germline assignment: CDR1 MRHNA and CDR2 SNTAGT. This CDR3 is 16 amino acids long. Trimming took 0 bases from V and 6 from J; bases not matched to a gene: 6. Here the CDR3 reads CASSDSSAGGPNEQFF. For the CDR3, the DNA is TGTGCCAGCAGTGACTCGTCGGCGGGAGGGCCCAATGAGCAGTTCTTC.

The DNA for the CDR3 is TGTGCCAGCAGCGTAGATCCGGGTATCTCCTACGAGCAGTACTTC. Protein: CASSVDPGISYEQYF. The chain links TRBV9 to TRBJ2-7; D gene unclear. V was shortened by 0 bases and J by 0 bases, with 10 bases between the two germline ends. CDR3 length: 15 residues. Germline CDR1 is SGDLS and CDR2 is YYNGEE.

The chain is built from TRBV15 and TRBJ2-3, with 7 bases identical to TRBD2. CDR3 length equals 16 residues. V lost 0 bases and J lost 4; bases outside the gene matches: 7. Germline V lookup: CDR1 LNHNV, CDR2 YYDKDF (reference sequence). The CDR3 coding sequence is TGTGCCACCAGCAGAGATGGGGAGGGACTGGCAGATACGCAGTATTTT. It specifies CATSRDGEGLADTQYF.

CDR3 DNA sequence: TGCGCCAGCACCAACGGGCCCTACAATAGCAATCAGCCCCAGCATTTT. Its protein product is CASTNGPYNSNQPQHF. The J gene is TRBJ1-5, the V gene TRBV10-1; D not certain. The CDR3 is 16 amino acids. Germline V CDR1 and CDR2: WNHNN, SYGVQD (reference sequence). V lost 7 bases to trimming and J lost 0 bases, with 16 bases between them.

The chain uses TRBV3-1 (or the pseudogene TRBV3-2) and TRBJ2-2, with a weak D call TRBD2 (5 bases). CDR3 length: 18 residues. Between the trimmed V and J ends, which lost 0 bases and 6 bases, there was a span of 20 bases. CDR1 and CDR2 from the germline V gene are LGHDT and YNNKEL (reference sequence). The CDR3 coding sequence is TGTGCCAGCAGCCAAGAAACCCCCACCGGGGTCAACGCCGGGGAGCTGTTTTTT. Translation gives CASSQETPTGVNAGELFF.

The chain carries TRBV9 and TRBJ2-2; D unresolved. The CDR3 loop spans 13 amino acids. V lost 4 bases to trimming and J lost 4 bases, with 8 bases between them. Germline V lookup: CDR1 SGDLS, CDR2 YYNGEE. In DNA, the CDR3 is TGTGCCAGCAGCACCCGTCCCACCGGGGAGCTGTTTTTT. As protein: CASSTRPTGELFF.

This clone was detected once. V is TRBV18 and J is TRBJ2-1, with TRBD1 matching 7 bases. From germline, CDR1 is KGHSH and CDR2 LQKENI. V trimming: 5 bases; J trimming: 0 bases; junction bases outside the gene matches: 10. The CDR3 has 17 residues. CDR3 sequence reads: CASSWSIGDSSYNEQFF. CDR3 sequence (DNA): TGTGCCAGCTCATGGTCTATCGGGGACAGCTCCTACAATGAGCAGTTCTTC.

The chain carries TRBV5-1 and TRBJ2-1; D tentatively fits TRBD1 or TRBD2 (8 bases each). The V end lost 3 bases, the J end lost 5 bases, and 30 bases lay between the germline ends. The CDR3 runs to 20 residues. Germline V gene data show CDR1 as SGHRS and CDR2 as YFSETQ. The chain's CDR3 is CASSSSSGGSGRSLDNEQFF. The CDR3 bases are TGCGCCAGCAGCTCCTCCTCAGGGGGCAGCGGGAGATCTCTAGACAATGAGCAGTTCTTC.

This chain joins TRBV5-1 and TRBJ2-7, with 10 nucleotides matching TRBD2. This CDR3 comprises 15 residues. V shed 4 bases, J shed 1 base, and the junction held 5 bases outside the gene matches. The germline V gene has CDR1 SGHRS and CDR2 YFSETQ. The CDR3 coding sequence is TGCGCCAGCAGCAGGGGGACTAGCGTGTCCTACGAGCAGTACTTC. Translating it yields CASSRGTSVSYEQYF.

J is TRBJ2-1 and V is TRBV10-1; D remains unclear. The CDR3 has 13 residues. Trimming took off 3 bases at V and 9 bases at J, with 12 bases between the two ends. CDR1 is WNHNN, CDR2 SYGVQD, per germline (reference sequence). The CDR3 DNA reads as TGCGCCAGCAGTGATGCGCTAGTCGGTGAGCAGTTCTTC. Its translation: CASSDALVGEQFF.

V usage is TRBV3-1 (or the pseudogene TRBV3-2) and J usage is TRBJ1-2, with 8 bases aligning to TRBD1. The CDR3 runs 14 residues. J was trimmed by 8 bases and V by 1 base; bases with no gene match: 6. CDR1 and CDR2 (germline): LGHDT, YNNKEL (reference sequence). This CDR3 reads CASSQGQGAWGYTF. As DNA, the CDR3 is TGTGCCAGCAGCCAAGGGCAGGGGGCTTGGGGCTACACCTTC.

The rearrangement uses TRBV7-8 and TRBJ2-7; TRBD1 matches 8 bases. The germline V gene encodes CDR1 SGHVS and CDR2 FQNEAQ. The CDR3 is 17 residues long. Trimming took 2 bases from V and 5 from J; bases not matched to a gene: 14. CDR3 in amino acids: CASSLISRDRPPDEQYF. The CDR3 coding sequence is TGTGCCAGCAGCTTAATCTCCCGGGACAGGCCCCCGGACGAGCAGTACTTC.

This chain links TRBV11-2 with TRBJ2-7; TRBD2 might be the D (6 bases). The CDR3 spans 11 residues. Germline-derived CDR1 and CDR2 are SGHAT and FQNNGV. CDR3 nucleotide sequence: TGTGGGTGGGGGGATTCCTACGAGCAGTACTTC. This gives the protein CGWGDSYEQYF.

This chain uses TRBV28 with TRBJ1-2; no reliable D call. Germline-derived CDR1 and CDR2 are MDHEN and SYDVKM. There are 14 residues in the CDR3. V lost 5 bases to trimming and J lost 4 bases, with 14 bases between them. Written as DNA, the CDR3 is TGTGCCAGCAGTCCCCCCGACAAATTCTATGGCTACACCTTC. Translated: CASSPPDKFYGYTF.

This sequence joins TRBV19 and TRBJ1-1; tentative D call: TRBD1 (5 bases). The V end was cut by 4 bases, the J end by 6 bases, with 15 bases between. The CDR3 covers 14 residues. Germline V gives CDR1 LNHDA, CDR2 SQIVND (reference sequence). The CDR3 DNA is TGTGCCAGTAGTACAAAATATTCAGGGTCTGAAGCTTTCTTT. Its protein is CASSTKYSGSEAFF. Full variable domain (rest looked up from reference TRBV19 and TRBJ1-1): DGGITQSPKYLFRKEGQNVTLSCEQNLNHDAMYWYRQDPGQGLRLIYYSQIVNDFQKGDIAEGYSVSREKKESFPLTVTSAQKNPTAFYLCASSTKYSGSEAFFGQGTRLTVV.

The table lists this clone with a count of one. The V gene is TRBV9, the J gene TRBJ2-1; 8 positions agree with TRBD1. Germline CDR1 reads SGDLS; CDR2 reads YYNGEE. V was pared by 3 bases and J by 0 bases, with 8 bases of the junction left unmatched. This CDR3 spans 17 amino acids. CDR3 amino acids: CASSGPRQGSSYNEQFF. The CDR3 nucleotides are TGTGCCAGCAGCGGCCCAAGACAGGGGAGCTCCTACAATGAGCAGTTCTTC.

The gene calls are TRBV3-1 (or the pseudogene TRBV3-2) and TRBJ2-7, with TRBD1 matching 7 bases. With 4 bases clipped from V and 3 bases from J, the junction kept 9 bases outside the gene matches. Looked up from germline, CDR1 is LGHDT and CDR2 is YNNKEL (reference sequence). The CDR3 totals 15 residues. CDR3 DNA: TGTGCCAGCAGCCCACAGGGGACCGGAGACTACGAGCAGTACTTC. Translating gives CASSPQGTGDYEQYF.

The CDR3 DNA follows: TGTGCCAGCAGCTTCGAGGGCTACACCTTC. It codes for CASSFEGYTF. The chain carries TRBV7-9 and TRBJ1-2, with no clear D. CDR3 length equals 10 residues. Trimming pared 3 bases from V and 8 bases from J, leaving 4 bases between. Looked up from germline, CDR1 is SEHNR and CDR2 is FQNEAQ (reference sequence).